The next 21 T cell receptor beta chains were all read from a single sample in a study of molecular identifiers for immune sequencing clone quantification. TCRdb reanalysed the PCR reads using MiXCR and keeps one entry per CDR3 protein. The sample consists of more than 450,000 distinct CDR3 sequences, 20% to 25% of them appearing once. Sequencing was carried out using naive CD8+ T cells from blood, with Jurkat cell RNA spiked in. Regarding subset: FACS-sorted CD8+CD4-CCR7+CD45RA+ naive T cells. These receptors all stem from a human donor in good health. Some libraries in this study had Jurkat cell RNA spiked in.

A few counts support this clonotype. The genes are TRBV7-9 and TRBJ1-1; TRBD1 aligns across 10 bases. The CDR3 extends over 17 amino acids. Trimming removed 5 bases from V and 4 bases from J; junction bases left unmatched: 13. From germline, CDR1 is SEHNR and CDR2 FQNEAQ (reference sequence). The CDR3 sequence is CASSTGLTGGGGTEAFF. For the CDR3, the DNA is TGTGCCAGCAGCACAGGCCTGACAGGGGGCGGTGGCACTGAAGCTTTCTTT.

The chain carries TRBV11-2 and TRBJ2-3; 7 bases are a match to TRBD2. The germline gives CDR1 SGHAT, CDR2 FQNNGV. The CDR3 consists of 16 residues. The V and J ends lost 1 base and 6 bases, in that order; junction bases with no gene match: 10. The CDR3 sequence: CASSLGKGRASDTQYF. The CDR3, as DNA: TGTGCCAGCAGCTTAGGGAAGGGGAGGGCCAGTGATACGCAGTATTTT.

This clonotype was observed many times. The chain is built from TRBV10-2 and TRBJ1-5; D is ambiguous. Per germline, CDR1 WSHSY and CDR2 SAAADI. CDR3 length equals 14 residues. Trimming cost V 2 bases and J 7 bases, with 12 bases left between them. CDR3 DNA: TGCGCCAGCAGTGAGATAGGATCAGGCCAGCCCCAGCATTTT. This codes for CASSEIGSGQPQHF.

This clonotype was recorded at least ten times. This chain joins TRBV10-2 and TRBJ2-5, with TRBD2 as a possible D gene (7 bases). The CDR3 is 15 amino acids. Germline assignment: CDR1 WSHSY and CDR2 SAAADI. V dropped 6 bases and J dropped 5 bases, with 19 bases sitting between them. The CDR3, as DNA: TGCGCCAGCAGCCACCCATCAGGGGAGGGCGAGACCCAGTACTTC. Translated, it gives CASSHPSGEGETQYF.

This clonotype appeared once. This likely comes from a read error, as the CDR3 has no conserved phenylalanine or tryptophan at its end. CDR3 DNA: TGTGCCAGCAGCTTTCGCGGACTAGCGGGGGGCCTTAGCACAGATACGCAGTATCTT. Amino acids: CASSFRGLAGGLSTDTQYL. The chain recombines TRBV11-2 with TRBJ2-3; TRBD2 aligns across 14 bases. This CDR3 spans 19 amino acids. Germline V lookup: CDR1 SGHAT, CDR2 FQNNGV. Losses at the gene ends were 3 bases for V and 0 bases for J; bases not matched to a gene: 8.

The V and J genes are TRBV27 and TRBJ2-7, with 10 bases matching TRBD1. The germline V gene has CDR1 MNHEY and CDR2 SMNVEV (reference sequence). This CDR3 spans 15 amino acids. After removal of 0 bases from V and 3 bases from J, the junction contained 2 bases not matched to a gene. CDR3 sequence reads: CASSLSGQGVYEQYF. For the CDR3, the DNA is TGTGCCAGCAGTTTATCCGGACAGGGGGTCTACGAGCAGTACTTC.

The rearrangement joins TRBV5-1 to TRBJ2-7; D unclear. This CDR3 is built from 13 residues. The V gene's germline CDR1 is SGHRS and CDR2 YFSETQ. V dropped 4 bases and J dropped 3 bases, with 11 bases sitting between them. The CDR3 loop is CASSPTLYYEQYF. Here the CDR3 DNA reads TGCGCCAGCAGCCCCACCCTCTACTACGAGCAGTACTTC.

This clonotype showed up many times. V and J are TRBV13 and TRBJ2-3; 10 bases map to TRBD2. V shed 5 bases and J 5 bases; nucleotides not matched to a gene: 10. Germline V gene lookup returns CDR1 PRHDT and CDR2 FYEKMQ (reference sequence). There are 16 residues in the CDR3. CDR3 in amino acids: CASSTSGATHLDTQYF. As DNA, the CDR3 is TGTGCCAGCAGCACTAGCGGGGCGACCCACTTAGATACGCAGTATTTT.

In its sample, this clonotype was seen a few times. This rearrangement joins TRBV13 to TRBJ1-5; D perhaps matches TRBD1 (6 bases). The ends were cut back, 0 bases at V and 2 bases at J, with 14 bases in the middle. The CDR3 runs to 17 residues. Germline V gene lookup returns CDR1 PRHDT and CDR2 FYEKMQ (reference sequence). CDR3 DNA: TGTGCCAGCAGCTTAGGCCCCCAGGGGCCTGGCAATCAGCCCCAGCATTTT. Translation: CASSLGPQGPGNQPQHF. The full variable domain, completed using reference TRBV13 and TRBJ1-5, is AAGVIQSPRHLIKEKRETATLKCYPIPRHDTVYWYQQGPGQDPQFLISFYEKMQSDKGSIPDRFSAQQFSDYHSELNMSSLELGDSALYFCASSLGPQGPGNQPQHFGDGTRLSIL.

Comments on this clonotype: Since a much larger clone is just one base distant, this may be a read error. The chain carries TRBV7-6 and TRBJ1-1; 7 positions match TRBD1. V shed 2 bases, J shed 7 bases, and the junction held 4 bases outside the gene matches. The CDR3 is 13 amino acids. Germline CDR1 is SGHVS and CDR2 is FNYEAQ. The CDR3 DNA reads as TGTGCCAGCAGCTTACCCCCAGGGGGTGAAGCTTTCTTT. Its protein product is CASSLPPGGEAFF.

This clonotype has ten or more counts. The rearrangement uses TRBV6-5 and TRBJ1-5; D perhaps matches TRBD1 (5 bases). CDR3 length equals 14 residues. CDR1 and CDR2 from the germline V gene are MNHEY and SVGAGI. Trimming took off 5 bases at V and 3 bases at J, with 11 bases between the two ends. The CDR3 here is CASSPSGVNQPQHF. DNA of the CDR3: TGTGCCAGCAGTCCCTCGGGGGTCAATCAGCCCCAGCATTTT.

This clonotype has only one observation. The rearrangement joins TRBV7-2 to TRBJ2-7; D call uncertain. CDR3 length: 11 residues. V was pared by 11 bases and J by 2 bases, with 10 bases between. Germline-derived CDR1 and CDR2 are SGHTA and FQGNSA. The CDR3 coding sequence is TGTGCCGGCGGCTCCACCTACGAGCAGTACTTC. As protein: CAGGSTYEQYF.

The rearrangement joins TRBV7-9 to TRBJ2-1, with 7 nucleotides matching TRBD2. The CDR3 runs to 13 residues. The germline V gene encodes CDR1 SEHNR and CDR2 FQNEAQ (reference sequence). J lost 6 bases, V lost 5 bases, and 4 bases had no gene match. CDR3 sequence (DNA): TGTGCCAGCAGCGCCGGACTAGTCAATGAGCAGTTCTTC. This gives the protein CASSAGLVNEQFF. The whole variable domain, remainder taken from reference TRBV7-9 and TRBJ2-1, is DTGVSQNPRHKITKRGQNVTFRCDPISEHNRLYWYRQTLGQGPEFLTYFQNEAQLEKSRLLSDRFSAERPKGSFSTLEIQRTEQGDSAMYLCASSAGLVNEQFFGPGTRLTVL.

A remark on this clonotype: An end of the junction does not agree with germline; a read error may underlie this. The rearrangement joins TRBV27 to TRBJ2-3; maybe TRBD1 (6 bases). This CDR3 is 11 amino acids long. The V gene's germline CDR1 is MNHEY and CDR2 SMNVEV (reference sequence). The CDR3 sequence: CDSNHRDTQYF. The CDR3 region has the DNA TGTGACAGCAATCACAGGGATACGCAGTATTTC.

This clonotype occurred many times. The CDR3 DNA follows: TGCGCCAGCAGGTCGACTAGCGGGAGGCAAGGGGATACGCAGTATTTT. Translation gives CASRSTSGRQGDTQYF. V gene TRBV5-1 combines with J gene TRBJ2-3; 13 nucleotides line up with TRBD2. V dropped 5 bases and J dropped 6; count of bases not matched to a gene: 9. Germline lookup yields CDR1 SGHRS and CDR2 YFSETQ. There are 16 residues in the CDR3.

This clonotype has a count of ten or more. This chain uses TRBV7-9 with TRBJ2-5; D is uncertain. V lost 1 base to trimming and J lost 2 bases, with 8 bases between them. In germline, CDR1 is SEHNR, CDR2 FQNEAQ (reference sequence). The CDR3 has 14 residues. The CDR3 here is CASSLGSPQETQYF. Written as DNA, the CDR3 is TGTGCCAGCAGCTTAGGGTCCCCGCAAGAGACCCAGTACTTC.

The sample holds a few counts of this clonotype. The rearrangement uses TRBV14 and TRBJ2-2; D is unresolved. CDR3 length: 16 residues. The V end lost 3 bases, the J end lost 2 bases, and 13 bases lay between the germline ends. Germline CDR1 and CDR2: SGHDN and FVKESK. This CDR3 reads CASSHSRTLNTGELFF. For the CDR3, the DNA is TGTGCCAGCAGCCACAGCCGGACCCTAAACACCGGGGAGCTGTTTTTT. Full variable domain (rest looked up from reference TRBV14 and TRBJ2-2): EAGVTQFPSHSVIEKGQTVTLRCDPISGHDNLYWYRRVMGKEIKFLLHFVKESKQDESGMPNNRFLAERTGGTYSTLKVQPAELEDSGVYFCASSHSRTLNTGELFFGEGSRLTVL.

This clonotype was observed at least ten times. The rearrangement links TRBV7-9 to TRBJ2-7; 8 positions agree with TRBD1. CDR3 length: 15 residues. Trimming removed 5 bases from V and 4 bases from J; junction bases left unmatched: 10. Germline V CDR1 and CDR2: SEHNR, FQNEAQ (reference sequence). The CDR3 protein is CASSPPVDRDYEQYF. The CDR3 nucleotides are TGTGCCAGCAGCCCCCCCGTGGACAGGGATTACGAGCAGTACTTC.

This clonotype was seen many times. The CDR3 spells CASSGGLAGELFF. As DNA, the CDR3 is TGTGCCAGCAGCGGAGGTTTGGCCGGGGAGCTGTTTTTT. The chain couples TRBV12-3 or TRBV12-4 to TRBJ2-2, with TRBD2 as a possible D gene (5 bases). The CDR3 spans 13 residues. Trimming took 6 bases from V and 6 from J, leaving 11 bases between them.

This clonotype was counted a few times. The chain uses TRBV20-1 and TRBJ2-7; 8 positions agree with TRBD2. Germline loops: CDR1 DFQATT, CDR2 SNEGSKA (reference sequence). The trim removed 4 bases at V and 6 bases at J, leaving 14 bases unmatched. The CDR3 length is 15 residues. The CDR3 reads CSANLRGREVIEQYF. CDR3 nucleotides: TGCAGTGCTAACCTCCGGGGGCGGGAGGTCATCGAGCAGTACTTC.

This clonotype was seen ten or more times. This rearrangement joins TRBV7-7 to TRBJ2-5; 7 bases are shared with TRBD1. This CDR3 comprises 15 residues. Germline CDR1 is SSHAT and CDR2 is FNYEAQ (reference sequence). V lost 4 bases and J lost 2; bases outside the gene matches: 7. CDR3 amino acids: CASSSETGQQETQYF. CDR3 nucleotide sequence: TGTGCCAGCAGCTCCGAGACAGGGCAACAAGAGACCCAGTACTTC.